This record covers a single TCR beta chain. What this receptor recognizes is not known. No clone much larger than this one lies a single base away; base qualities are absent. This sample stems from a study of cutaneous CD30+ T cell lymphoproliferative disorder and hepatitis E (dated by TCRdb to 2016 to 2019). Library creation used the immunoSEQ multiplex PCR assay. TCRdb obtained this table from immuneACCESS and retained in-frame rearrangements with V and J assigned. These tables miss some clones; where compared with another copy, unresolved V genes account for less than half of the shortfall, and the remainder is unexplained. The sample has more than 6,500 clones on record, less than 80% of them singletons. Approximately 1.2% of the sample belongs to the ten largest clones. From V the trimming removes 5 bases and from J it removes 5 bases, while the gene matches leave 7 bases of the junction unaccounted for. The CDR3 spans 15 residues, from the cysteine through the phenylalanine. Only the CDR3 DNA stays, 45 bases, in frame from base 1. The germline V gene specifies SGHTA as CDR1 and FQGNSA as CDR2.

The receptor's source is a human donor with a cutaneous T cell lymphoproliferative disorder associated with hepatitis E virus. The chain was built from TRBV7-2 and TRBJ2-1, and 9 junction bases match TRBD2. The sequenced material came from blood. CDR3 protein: CASSPPGTSNNEQFF. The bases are TGTGCCAGCAGCCCACCCGGGACTAGCAACAATGAGCAGTTCTTC.